The sample holds many counts of the clone carrying this TCR beta chain. The sample is drawn from a study of spatial heterogeneity in lung cancer. Time point defined: sample taken at primary tumor resection. From the 5' RACE reads, TCRdb called clonotypes with MiXCR, one entry per CDR3 protein. The profile shows tens of thousands of distinct CDR3 sequences, more than 5% of them singletons. Trimming took 1 base from V and 4 from J, leaving 11 bases between them. The CDR3 spans 15 residues. The germline V gene has CDR1 MGHRA and CDR2 YSYEKL. The sample here was PBMCs, taken at surgery. This clonotype was sampled from a male donor with early-stage non-small cell lung cancer. This sequence joins TRBV4-1 and TRBJ1-5; D ambiguous. CDR3: CASSQAHQGNQPQHF. DNA for the CDR3: TGCGCCAGCAGCCAAGCCCATCAAGGGAATCAGCCCCAGCATTTT.